This entry describes one TCR beta chain. This entry comes from a study of T cell changes during pregnancy in multiple sclerosis. Profiled with immunoSEQ multiplex PCR; TCRdb holds only in-frame clones, not every one. The sample carries 42,000 or so clones, almost 95% recorded once. The germline gives CDR1 SGHRS, CDR2 YFSETQ. V lost 4 bases, J lost 6 bases, and 4 bases stayed unmatched. The CDR3 spans 14 residues. The chain has TRBV5-1 and TRBJ1-4; 9 nucleotides line up with TRBD1. The input for sequencing was CD4+ T cells from peripheral blood mononuclear cells, taken after pregnancy. The TCR comes from a female donor with multiple sclerosis, enrolled in a pregnancy study. CDR3 sequence reads: CASSTGQGHEKLFF. The CDR3 DNA reads as TGCGCCAGCAGCACGGGACAGGGTCATGAAAAACTGTTTTTT.